Shown below are 27 T cell receptor beta chains from a single sample sequenced in a study of Ad26.COV2.S vaccination and SARS-CoV-2 variants. Method: immunoSEQ multiplex PCR; TCRdb's copy keeps in-frame clones and lacks some. The top ten clones hold about 3.3% of a sample with about 350,000 clones, roughly 81% of them seen once. Treatment defined: around 19 received Ad26.COV2.S at low or high dose, single or two shots; about 5 received placebo; per-sample allocation not given. Material that was analyzed had been drawn on day 63 after the first vaccine or placebo injection. This sample comprised peripheral blood, obtained in a trial of Ad26.COV2.S vaccine versus placebo. These receptors all come from a person between 18 and 65 years old who received the Ad26.COV2.S COVID-19 vaccine or a placebo.

The rearrangement links TRBV2 to TRBJ2-3; D may match TRBD1 or TRBD2 (5 bases each). Per germline, CDR1 SNHLY and CDR2 FYNNEI. V was clipped by 6 bases and J by 5 bases, with 15 bases between them. The CDR3 sequence is 14 residues long. The DNA for the CDR3 is TGTGCCAGCAGGGGGGACCAAACCCGAGATACGCAGTATTTT. Its protein is CASRGDQTRDTQYF.

V usage is TRBV12-5 and J usage is TRBJ2-5; the D gene is possibly TRBD1 (5 bases). The CDR3 extends over 17 amino acids. The V end was cut by 6 bases, the J end by 3 bases, with 23 bases between. Germline CDR1 LGHNT, CDR2 FRNRAP. This CDR3 is CASGAVAVPLTEETQYF. The CDR3, as DNA: TGTGCTAGTGGCGCCGTCGCCGTCCCCCTGACAGAAGAGACCCAGTACTTC.

This clone was counted once. The chain is built from TRBV30 and TRBJ1-2, with no clear D. The germline gives CDR1 GTSNPN, CDR2 SVGIG (reference sequence). Trimming stripped 4 bases from V and 8 bases from J, with 11 bases between. The CDR3 sequence is 11 residues long. This CDR3 reads CAWNDVSGYTF. DNA for the CDR3: TGTGCCTGGAATGACGTTAGCGGCTACACCTTC. Using reference TRBV30 and TRBJ1-2 for the parts outside the CDR3, the full variable domain is SQTIHQWPATLVQPVGSPLSLECTVEGTSNPNLYWYRQAAGRGLQLLFYSVGIGQISSEVPQNLSASRPQDRQFILSSKKLLLSDSGFYLCAWNDVSGYTFGSGTRLTVV.

The chain links TRBV24-1 to TRBJ2-4, with a tentative D call TRBD1 (5 bases). The CDR3 is made up of 13 amino acids. With 5 bases removed from V and 2 bases from J, the gap between germline ends came to 6 bases. Germline loops: CDR1 KGHDR, CDR2 SFDVKD. The CDR3 loop reads CATSAGTKNIQYF. The CDR3 bases are TGTGCCACCAGTGCAGGGACCAAAAACATTCAGTACTTC.

The chain recombines TRBV5-6 with TRBJ2-5; 9 bases align to TRBD1. Germline V lookup: CDR1 SGHDT, CDR2 YYEEEE. CDR3 length equals 16 residues. V was pared by 4 bases and J by 1 base, with 8 bases of the junction left unmatched. CDR3 DNA sequence: TGTGCCAGCAGCCTAGGACAGGGGTGGACCCAAGAGACCCAGTACTTC. This translates into CASSLGQGWTQETQYF.

The chain couples TRBV5-1 to TRBJ1-1, with TRBD1 matching 10 bases. The CDR3 covers 14 residues. V shed 3 bases and J 5 bases; nucleotides not matched to a gene: 4. Per the germline V gene, CDR1 is SGHRS and CDR2 is YFSETQ. The CDR3 region has the DNA TGCGCCAGCAGCTCGGGACAGGGGTGGACTGAAGCTTTCTTT. Amino acids: CASSSGQGWTEAFF.

V gene TRBV27 combines with J gene TRBJ2-7; D is perhaps TRBD2 (7 bases). This CDR3 region has 14 residues. The germline V gene has CDR1 MNHEY and CDR2 SMNVEV (reference sequence). Trimming removed 5 bases from V and 5 bases from J, with 16 bases in between. The CDR3 region is CASSPLAGAHEQYF. The CDR3 nucleotides are TGTGCCAGCAGTCCCCTCGCGGGGGCGCACGAGCAGTACTTC.

This chain connects TRBV6-2 or TRBV6-3 to TRBJ1-5, with a possible D match to TRBD1 (6 bases). This CDR3 comprises 15 residues. V was clipped by 5 bases and J by 5 bases, with 16 bases between them. Germline CDR1 is MNHEY and CDR2 is SVGEGT. In DNA, the CDR3 is TGTGCCAGCAGTCAAGGGTGGGACACCCATCAGCCCCAGCATTTT. As protein: CASSQGWDTHQPQHF.

As regards this clone: This CDR3 is also generated by other DNA sequences in the sample. The chain uses TRBV28 and TRBJ1-5; D is uncertain. Germline CDR1 and CDR2: MDHEN and SYDVKM. Trimming stripped 4 bases from V and 5 bases from J, with 6 bases between. The length of the CDR3 is 12 residues. CDR3 loop: CASSSVDQPQHF. In DNA form, the CDR3 reads TGTGCCAGCAGTTCCGTTGATCAGCCCCAGCATTTT. Based on the CDR3 plus reference TRBV28 and TRBJ1-5, the full variable domain is DVKVTQSSRYLVKRTGEKVFLECVQDMDHENMFWYRQDPGLGLRLIYFSYDVKMKEKGDIPEGYSVSREKKERFSLILESASTNQTSMYLCASSSVDQPQHFGDGTRLSIL.

This clone was seen a handful of times. The rearrangement links TRBV20-1 to TRBJ1-6; the D is unclear. From germline, CDR1 is DFQATT and CDR2 SNEGSKA (reference sequence). Trimming stripped 6 bases from V and 13 bases from J, with 10 bases between. This CDR3 region has 10 residues. The CDR3 DNA sequence: TGCAGTGCCGGGCCGCGGCCCCTCCACTTT. It codes for CSAGPRPLHF.

A word on this clone: Other DNA sequences in this sample translate to the same CDR3. The J gene is TRBJ2-7, the V gene TRBV5-1; D call uncertain. Germline values: CDR1 SGHRS, CDR2 YFSETQ. The CDR3 contains 13 residues. V was clipped by 0 bases and J by 4 bases, with 8 bases between them. The DNA of the CDR3 is TGCGCCAGCAGCTTGGCGGGCTCATACGAGCAGTACTTC. Its translation: CASSLAGSYEQYF. Full variable domain (remainder filled in from reference TRBV5-1 and TRBJ2-7): KAGVTQTPRYLIKTRGQQVTLSCSPISGHRSVSWYQQTPGQGLQFLFEYFSETQRNKGNFPGRFSGRQFSNSRSEMNVSTLELGDSALYLCASSLAGSYEQYFGPGTRLTVT.

This chain links TRBV7-2 with TRBJ2-1, with no clear D. Trimming cost V 1 base and J 3 bases, with 7 bases left between them. Per the germline V gene, CDR1 is SGHTA and CDR2 is FQGNSA. This CDR3 region has 14 residues. The CDR3 is CASSLVVDYNEQFF. The CDR3, as DNA: TGTGCCAGCAGCTTAGTAGTTGACTACAATGAGCAGTTCTTC. Combining the CDR3 with reference TRBV7-2 and TRBJ2-1 gives the whole variable domain GAGVSQSPSNKVTEKGKDVELRCDPISGHTALYWYRQSLGQGLEFLIYFQGNSAPDKSGLPSDRFSAERTGGSVSTLTIQRTQQEDSAVYLCASSLVVDYNEQFFGPGTRLTVL.

This chain joins TRBV7-9 and TRBJ1-1; D gene ambiguous. Germline CDR1 SEHNR, CDR2 FQNEAQ (reference sequence). V was trimmed by 5 bases and J by 4 bases, leaving 8 bases between them. This CDR3 has 12 amino acids. In nucleotides, the CDR3 is TGTGCCAGCAGCCCGGGAGGCACTGAAGCTTTCTTT. Amino acids: CASSPGGTEAFF.

The genes are TRBV21-1 and TRBJ2-1; no check of the table's D call, TRBD2, against the DNA was made. TRBV21-1 is a pseudogene locus. The CDR3 has 16 amino acids. In nucleotides, the CDR3 is TGTGCCAGCAGCAGAGCCCGGGGGAGCTCCTACAATGAGCAGTTCTTC. It yields the protein CASSRARGSSYNEQFF.

J is TRBJ2-3 and V is TRBV5-1; tentatively, D is TRBD2 (6 bases). Germline CDR1 and CDR2: SGHRS and YFSETQ. This CDR3 has 15 residues. The V and J ends lost 0 bases and 5 bases respectively, with 13 bases between them. The CDR3 loop is CASSLVAGMKDTQYF. The CDR3 coding sequence is TGCGCCAGCAGCTTGGTTGCGGGAATGAAAGATACGCAGTATTTT.

This clone was detected only once. This chain joins TRBV24-1 and TRBJ2-3, with a tentative D call TRBD2 (7 bases). The CDR3 has 15 amino acids. V gave up 2 bases and J gave up 6 bases, with 14 bases separating them. Germline CDR1 is KGHDR and CDR2 is SFDVKD. The CDR3 reads CATSDSGGSGDTQYF. For the CDR3, the DNA is TGTGCCACCAGTGATTCGGGGGGCTCGGGGGATACGCAGTATTTT.

This chain uses TRBV29-1 with TRBJ2-2, with a tentative D call TRBD2 (5 bases). V was trimmed by 8 bases and J by 2 bases, leaving 15 bases between them. CDR1 is SQVTM, CDR2 ANQGSEA, per germline. This CDR3 is built from 14 residues. CDR3: CSIRGSLNTGELFF. The CDR3 coding sequence is TGCAGCATCCGGGGTTCCCTTAACACCGGGGAGCTGTTTTTT.

The rearrangement joins TRBV3-1 (or the pseudogene TRBV3-2) to TRBJ1-1, with 8 bases fitting TRBD1. Trimming at V came to 1 base and at J to 5 bases, leaving 9 bases not matched to a gene. This CDR3 region has 16 residues. The V gene's germline CDR1 is LGHDT and CDR2 YNNKEL (reference sequence). The DNA for the CDR3 is TGTGCCAGCAGCCAAGGCCTACAGGGGGGAGGGACTGAAGCTTTCTTT. Its translation is CASSQGLQGGGTEAFF.

CDR3 amino acids: CAWSSRTGGREAKNIQYF. The DNA of the CDR3 is TGTGCCTGGAGTTCCCGGACAGGCGGGCGTGAAGCCAAAAACATTCAGTACTTC. The chain recombines TRBV30 with TRBJ2-4; 7 bases fit TRBD1. This CDR3 has 18 amino acids. Germline CDR1 and CDR2: GTSNPN and SVGIG (reference sequence). Germline trimming cut 2 bases from V and 0 bases from J; bases unmatched to any gene: 13.

The rearrangement joins TRBV7-2 to TRBJ2-7; TRBD1 matches at 10 bases. V gave up 0 bases and J gave up 4 bases; unmatched junction bases: 6. This CDR3 contains 16 residues. Germline CDR1 and CDR2: SGHTA and FQGNSA. CDR3 in amino acids: CASSLARDRGSYEQYF. The CDR3 DNA sequence: TGTGCCAGCAGCTTAGCGAGGGACAGGGGCTCGTACGAGCAGTACTTC.

The CDR3: CASSLGKGTEAFF. The DNA for the CDR3 is TGTGCCAGCAGTCTCGGGAAGGGCACTGAAGCTTTCTTT. This rearrangement joins TRBV6-5 to TRBJ1-1; the D is unclear. Germline V lookup: CDR1 MNHEY, CDR2 SVGAGI. Trimming left V 5 bases short and J 4 bases short, with 11 bases between. The CDR3 is 13 residues long.

The V gene is TRBV7-2, the J gene TRBJ1-2, with 9 nucleotides matching TRBD1. The CDR3 is 16 residues long. CDR1 and CDR2 from the germline V gene are SGHTA and FQGNSA. V lost 2 bases, J lost 3 bases, and 7 bases stayed unmatched. The CDR3 is CASSLWTGADDYGYTF. The CDR3 region has the DNA TGTGCCAGCAGCTTATGGACAGGGGCCGACGACTATGGCTACACCTTC.

V is TRBV7-9 and J is TRBJ2-1; D ambiguous. V was pared by 2 bases and J by 5 bases, with 16 bases between. This CDR3 comprises 16 residues. Germline CDR1 SEHNR, CDR2 FQNEAQ (reference sequence). Written as DNA, the CDR3 is TGTGCCAGCAGCTTACTCCCTGGCTTCGGAGACAATGAGCAGTTCTTC. It codes for CASSLLPGFGDNEQFF.

Here the CDR3 DNA reads TGTGCCAGCAGTGGGAGGGGAGGGGAGACCCAGTACTTC. The encoded protein is CASSGRGGETQYF. The chain employs TRBV3-1 (or the pseudogene TRBV3-2) and TRBJ2-5; 7 bases map to TRBD2. The junction had 6 bases not matched to a gene; V was cut back by 6 bases and J by 5 bases. CDR1 and CDR2 from the germline V gene are LGHDT and YNNKEL (reference sequence). The CDR3 runs to 13 residues.

This chain uses TRBV18 with TRBJ2-7, with TRBD2 identical over 10 bases. With 3 bases clipped from V and 4 bases from J, the junction kept 9 bases outside the gene matches. The CDR3 contains 16 residues. Germline CDR1 and CDR2: KGHSH and LQKENI. In DNA form, the CDR3 reads TGTGCCAGCTCACCTGACGGACTAGCGGTACCTTACGAGCAGTACTTC. Translating it yields CASSPDGLAVPYEQYF.

This chain uses TRBV2 with TRBJ2-5; D uncertain. V lost 7 bases, J lost 0 bases, and 12 bases lay in between. CDR1 SNHLY and CDR2 FYNNEI come from the germline V gene. This CDR3 has 14 residues. The CDR3: CASNPTGHQETQYF. Written as DNA, the CDR3 is TGTGCCAGCAACCCGACCGGACACCAAGAGACCCAGTACTTC.

The genes are TRBV2 and TRBJ2-7; a weak D match, TRBD2 (7 bases). Germline V gives CDR1 SNHLY, CDR2 FYNNEI. The CDR3 sequence is 15 residues long. Trimming took off 3 bases at V and 2 bases at J, with 14 bases between the two ends. The CDR3 loop reads CASSEGASGPYEQYF. CDR3 DNA: TGTGCCAGCAGTGAGGGGGCTAGCGGACCCTACGAGCAGTACTTC.